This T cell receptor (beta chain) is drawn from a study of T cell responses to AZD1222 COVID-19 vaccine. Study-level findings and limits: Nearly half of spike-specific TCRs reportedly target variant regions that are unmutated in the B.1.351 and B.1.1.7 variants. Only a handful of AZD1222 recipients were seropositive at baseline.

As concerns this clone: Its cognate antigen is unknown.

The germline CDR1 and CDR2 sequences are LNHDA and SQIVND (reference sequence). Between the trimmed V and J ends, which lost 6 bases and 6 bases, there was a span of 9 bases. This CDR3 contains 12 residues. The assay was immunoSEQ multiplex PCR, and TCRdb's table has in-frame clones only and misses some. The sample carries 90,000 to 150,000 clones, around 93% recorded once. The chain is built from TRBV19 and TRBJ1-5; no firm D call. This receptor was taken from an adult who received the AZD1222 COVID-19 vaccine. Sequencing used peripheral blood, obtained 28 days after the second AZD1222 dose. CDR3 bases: TGTGCCAGTAGCCTAGCCCTTCAGCCCCAGCATTTT. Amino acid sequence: CASSLALQPQHF.